The 29 T cell receptor beta chains reported below all come from one sample, sequenced in a study of CD8+CD57+ T cells in acquired aplastic anemia listed by TCRdb under 2018. Patients chosen for sequencing had shown expansion of CD8+CD57+ cells by flow cytometry. The instrument was an Illumina HiSeq 2000. TCR beta VDJ combination and CDR3 sequence profiling used genomic DNA as the template. TCRdb handled the public reads itself, with Q25 trimming in fastp and clone calling in MiXCR, and kept productive beta chains. Rows merge per CDR3 protein into single entries with the most common DNA and genes. Present in this sample are 150,000 to 180,000 distinct CDR3 sequences, about 50% of which were seen just once. More than 10% of the sample comes from the top ten. Sequenced sample: sorted CD4+, CD8+, or CD8+CD57+ T cells (not recorded which) from PBMCs. These receptors originate from a human donor with aplastic anemia.

The table lists this clonotype with a few counts. This rearrangement joins TRBV9 to TRBJ2-5; 12 bases map to TRBD2. The CDR3 extends over 16 amino acids. Germline CDR1 and CDR2: SGDLS and YYNGEE. V was pared by 0 bases and J by 2 bases, with 2 bases of the junction left unmatched. CDR3 residues: CASSVAGTSGQETQYF. The CDR3 nucleotides read TGTGCCAGCAGCGTAGCGGGGACTAGCGGGCAAGAGACCCAGTACTTC.

CDR3 sequence reads: CASSRGGAGANVLTF. The CDR3 bases are TGTGCCAGCAGTCGGGGGGGCGCTGGGGCCAACGTCCTGACTTTC. The V call is TRBV14, the J call TRBJ2-6; 8 bases map to TRBD2. This CDR3 spans 15 amino acids. Losses at the gene ends were 6 bases for V and 2 bases for J; bases not matched to a gene: 3. The germline CDR1 and CDR2 sequences are SGHDN and FVKESK.

This clonotype was detected many times. The chain recombines TRBV19 with TRBJ1-1; D might be TRBD1 (5 bases). Germline V CDR1 and CDR2: LNHDA, SQIVND (reference sequence). Between the trimmed V and J ends, which lost 7 bases and 0 bases, there was a span of 18 bases. This CDR3 region has 16 residues. The DNA for the CDR3 is TGTGCCAGTACCGATAGGGGAGGGGCCATGAACACTGAAGCTTTCTTT. Protein: CASTDRGGAMNTEAFF.

In its sample, this clonotype was seen many times. This sequence joins TRBV29-1 and TRBJ1-3, with TRBD1 matching 7 bases. V was pared by 4 bases and J by 2 bases, with 11 bases of the junction left unmatched. This CDR3 has 16 residues. CDR1 and CDR2 from the germline V gene are SQVTM and ANQGSEA. DNA for the CDR3: TGCAGCGTTGTAGCAGGGGGGGGAATCGCTGGAAACACCATATATTTT. Its translation: CSVVAGGGIAGNTIYF.

This chain connects TRBV20-1 to TRBJ2-7, with D uncertain. The CDR3 loop spans 13 amino acids. Germline CDR1 DFQATT, CDR2 SNEGSKA (reference sequence). The V and J ends lost 1 base and 0 bases respectively, with 7 bases between them. The CDR3 bases are TGCAGTGCTAGAGTCATTAACTCCTACGAGCAGTACTTC. The encoded protein is CSARVINSYEQYF.

This clonotype has ten or more counts. This chain joins TRBV6-6 and TRBJ1-1; no firm D call. This CDR3 is built from 12 residues. Trimming pared 0 bases from V and 5 bases from J, leaving 4 bases between. Per the germline V gene, CDR1 is MNHNY and CDR2 is SVGAGI (reference sequence). The DNA for the CDR3 is TGTGCCAGCAGTTACTCGATAACTGAAGCTTTCTTT. This translates into CASSYSITEAFF.

This clonotype has more than one count but fewer than ten. It may be a read error: a sequence one base away is much more abundant. The V call is TRBV20-1, the J call TRBJ2-3; the D gene is possibly TRBD1 (6 bases). This CDR3 comprises 14 residues. V dropped 7 bases and J dropped 4 bases, with 18 bases sitting between them. From germline, CDR1 is DFQATT and CDR2 SNEGSKA (reference sequence). The CDR3 here is CSGSTGWAADTQYF. Here the CDR3 DNA reads TGCAGTGGATCAACAGGGTGGGCAGCAGATACGCAGTATTTT.

This clonotype appeared a few times. V and J are TRBV7-2 and TRBJ2-5; 7 nucleotides line up with TRBD1. Germline-derived CDR1 and CDR2 are SGHTA and FQGNSA. J was trimmed by 4 bases and V by 6 bases; bases with no gene match: 2. The CDR3 extends over 12 amino acids. The CDR3 here is CASRDRRETQYF. The CDR3 DNA follows: TGTGCCAGCAGGGACAGGCGAGAGACCCAGTACTTC. The whole variable domain, remainder taken from reference TRBV7-2 and TRBJ2-5, is GAGVSQSPSNKVTEKGKDVELRCDPISGHTALYWYRQSLGQGLEFLIYFQGNSAPDKSGLPSDRFSAERTGGSVSTLTIQRTQQEDSAVYLCASRDRRETQYFGPGTRLLVL.

This clonotype was seen at least ten times. This sequence may be a read error, since a much larger clone differs from it by one base. The V call is TRBV7-9, the J call TRBJ1-5; D is unresolved. The CDR3 covers 11 residues. Germline-derived CDR1 and CDR2 are SEHNR and FQNEAQ (reference sequence). The CDR3 loop reads CAGRSDQPQHF. The DNA of the CDR3 is TGTGCCGGCAGGTCCGATCAGCCCCAGCATTTT.

This chain links TRBV20-1 with TRBJ1-5; no clear D gene. This CDR3 has 14 residues. V lost 7 bases, J lost 0 bases, and 13 bases lay in between. Germline V gives CDR1 DFQATT, CDR2 SNEGSKA (reference sequence). CDR3 region: CSVEGTDSNQPQHF. CDR3 DNA: TGCAGTGTCGAGGGAACGGATAGCAATCAGCCCCAGCATTTT.

This clonotype has a count of ten or more. The chain employs TRBV7-9 and TRBJ2-5; perhaps TRBD1 as D (5 bases). The CDR3 runs to 18 residues. Looked up from germline, CDR1 is SEHNR and CDR2 is FQNEAQ (reference sequence). With 4 bases removed from V and 1 base from J, the gap between germline ends came to 22 bases. The CDR3 DNA is TGTGCCAGCAGCTCCGGCCATCTAGGGGCCTGGGTCCAAGAGACCCAGTACTTC. Its protein product is CASSSGHLGAWVQETQYF. Full variable domain (remainder filled in from reference TRBV7-9 and TRBJ2-5): DTGVSQNPRHKITKRGQNVTFRCDPISEHNRLYWYRQTLGQGPEFLTYFQNEAQLEKSRLLSDRFSAERPKGSFSTLEIQRTEQGDSAMYLCASSSGHLGAWVQETQYFGPGTRLLVL.

This clonotype was recorded only once. The chain recombines TRBV10-2 with TRBJ2-6; 8 bases match TRBD2. Germline V gene sequence: CDR1 WSHSY, CDR2 SAAADI. This CDR3 has 14 residues. Trimming took 10 bases from V and 4 from J; bases not matched to a gene: 6. CDR3 in DNA: TGCGCCACCCGGGCTAGCGGGGGGGCCAACGTCCTGACTTTC. Residues: CATRASGGANVLTF.

Comments on this clonotype: A junction end diverges from the germline sequence, so it may reflect a read error. V and J are TRBV3-1 and TRBJ2-2, with a tentative D call TRBD2 (5 bases). CDR1 is LGHDT, CDR2 YNNKEL, per germline (reference sequence). The CDR3 has 13 residues. The CDR3: CASSPALPGELSF. The CDR3 region has the DNA TGTGCCAGCAGCCCCGCTTTACCCGGGGAGCTGTCTTTT. The full variable domain, rest sourced from reference TRBV3-1 and TRBJ2-2, is DTAVSQTPKYLVTQMGNDKSIKCEQNLGHDTMYWYKQDSKKFLKIMFSYNNKELIINETVPNRFSPKSPDKAHLNLHINSLELGDSAVYFCASSPALPGELSFGEGSRLTVL.

This chain links TRBV29-1 with TRBJ1-4; unclear D gene. Between the trimmed V and J ends, which lost 7 bases and 8 bases, there was a span of 14 bases. CDR1 and CDR2 from the germline V gene are SQVTM and ANQGSEA. CDR3 length: 12 residues. Here the CDR3 DNA reads TGCAGCGCCGGGGAGGGTGGGGAAAAACTGTTTTTT. As protein: CSAGEGGEKLFF.

V and J are TRBV4-1 and TRBJ2-7, with 9 positions matching TRBD1. Germline V CDR1 and CDR2: MGHRA, YSYEKL. V trimming: 3 bases; J trimming: 1 base; junction bases outside the gene matches: 4. This CDR3 has 15 amino acids. The CDR3 loop reads CASSHGQGTSYEQYF. The CDR3 nucleotides read TGCGCCAGCAGCCACGGACAGGGGACTTCCTACGAGCAGTACTTC.

The chain employs TRBV24-1 and TRBJ2-1, with TRBD1 matching 9 bases. CDR3 length equals 15 residues. After removal of 3 bases from V and 16 bases from J, the junction contained 15 bases not matched to a gene. Per the germline V gene, CDR1 is KGHDR and CDR2 is SFDVKD. The CDR3 region has the DNA TGTGCCACCAGTGATCCCGGGACAGGGTACAGGGACCAATTCTTC. Amino acids: CATSDPGTGYRDQFF.

In its sample, this clonotype was seen many times. V usage is TRBV20-1 and J usage is TRBJ1-1; 8 positions match TRBD1. The junction had 9 bases not matched to a gene; V was cut back by 5 bases and J by 4 bases. The length of the CDR3 is 14 residues. Germline V CDR1 and CDR2: DFQATT, SNEGSKA (reference sequence). CDR3 protein: CSAPTSTGGTEAFF. CDR3 in DNA: TGCAGTGCTCCTACATCTACAGGGGGCACTGAAGCTTTCTTT.

The chain has TRBV12-3 or TRBV12-4 and TRBJ2-7, with 11 nucleotides matching TRBD2. After removal of 4 bases from V and 3 bases from J, the junction contained 2 bases not matched to a gene. The CDR3 totals 14 residues. For the CDR3, the DNA is TGTGCCAGCAGTTCCACTAGCGGGAGCTACGAGCAGTACTTC. Translated, it gives CASSSTSGSYEQYF.

This clonotype has at least ten counts. CDR3 region: CASSIPVGSNQPQHF. The DNA for the CDR3 is TGTGCCAGTAGTATACCTGTCGGGAGCAATCAGCCCCAGCATTTT. This sequence joins TRBV19 and TRBJ1-5, with unresolved D. V shed 2 bases and J shed 1 base, with 9 bases lying between them. Germline CDR1 and CDR2: LNHDA and SQIVND (reference sequence). This CDR3 is 15 amino acids long.

A word on this clonotype: Compared with germline, one end of the junction differs, possibly owing to a read error. As DNA, the CDR3 is TGTGCTAGCAGCTGGGACAGGGATGGCGAGACCCAGTACTTC. Residues: CASSWDRDGETQYF. This chain joins TRBV7-7 and TRBJ2-5; 9 bases are shared with TRBD1. Germline-derived CDR1 and CDR2 are SSHAT and FNYEAQ (reference sequence). This CDR3 is 14 amino acids long.

The chain has TRBV5-1 and TRBJ2-2; 9 bases fit TRBD1. The CDR3 loop spans 15 amino acids. Germline V gene data show CDR1 as SGHRS and CDR2 as YFSETQ. After removal of 4 bases from V and 7 bases from J, the junction contained 8 bases not matched to a gene. CDR3 amino acids: CASSMDRGEVGELFF. The CDR3, as DNA: TGCGCCAGCAGCATGGACAGGGGCGAGGTCGGGGAGCTGTTTTTT.

The chain recombines TRBV4-1 with TRBJ1-2; D call uncertain. CDR3 length: 13 residues. The V gene's germline CDR1 is MGHRA and CDR2 YSYEKL. Trimming pared 3 bases from V and 10 bases from J, leaving 15 bases between. The CDR3 here is CASSQVSAGYYTF. The CDR3 DNA is TGCGCCAGCAGCCAGGTTTCCGCTGGGTACTACACCTTC.

This chain connects TRBV7-3 to TRBJ2-1; 7 positions agree with TRBD2. The V segment lost 2 bases and the J segment 0 bases; nucleotides outside the gene matches: 1. The CDR3 has 15 residues. Per germline, CDR1 SGHTA and CDR2 FQGTGA. DNA for the CDR3: TGTGCCAGCAGCTTATGGACTAGCTCCTACAATGAGCAGTTCTTC. It translates to CASSLWTSSYNEQFF.

This chain connects TRBV10-3 to TRBJ2-3; D tentatively fits TRBD1 or TRBD2 (5 bases each). Trimming left V 10 bases short and J 3 bases short, with 14 bases between. CDR1 is ENHRY, CDR2 SYGVKD, per germline. The CDR3 loop spans 13 amino acids. CDR3 nucleotide sequence: TGTGCCACCACGGGACGGTCAACAGATACGCAGTATTTT. Its protein product is CATTGRSTDTQYF.

Notes on this clonotype: A much larger clone lies one base from this, so it may be a read error. The chain has TRBV6-2 or TRBV6-3 and TRBJ2-7; no clear D gene. Trimming shortened V by 3 bases and J by 2 bases, and 8 bases separated the two germline ends. There are 13 residues in the CDR3. Germline lookup yields CDR1 MNHEY and CDR2 SVGEGT. DNA of the CDR3: TGTGCCAGCAGTTATATCAGTCCCTACGAGCAGTACTTC. Its protein is CASSYISPYEQYF.

V gene TRBV15 combines with J gene TRBJ2-2; no firm D call. V gave up 0 bases and J gave up 8 bases, with 10 bases separating them. Germline V gives CDR1 LNHNV, CDR2 YYDKDF (reference sequence). The CDR3 length is 14 residues. CDR3 residues: CATSRDSVQGELFF. The CDR3 nucleotides read TGTGCCACCAGCAGAGATTCTGTACAGGGGGAGCTGTTTTTT.

This clonotype has just a few counts. In DNA form, the CDR3 reads TGTGCCATCGGGGAGGGATGGGACATTCAGTACTTC. Its protein is CAIGEGWDIQYF. The chain carries TRBV10-3 and TRBJ2-4, with 7 bases matching TRBD2. CDR3 size: 12 residues. In germline, CDR1 is ENHRY, CDR2 SYGVKD. V shed 8 bases, J shed 8 bases, and the junction held 6 bases outside the gene matches.

On this clonotype itself: The junction departs from the called germline gene at one end, perhaps through a read error. The V call is TRBV15, the J call TRBJ1-5; D gene ambiguous. Germline assignment: CDR1 LNHNV and CDR2 YYDKDF (reference sequence). This CDR3 comprises 14 residues. This CDR3 reads CATSRRASNQPQHF. The CDR3, as DNA: TGCGCCACCAGCAGACGGGCTAGCAATCAGCCCCAGCATTTT.

This clonotype showed up many times. The chain couples TRBV4-1 to TRBJ1-3, with 11 bases lining up with TRBD1. V shed 4 bases and J 4 bases; nucleotides not matched to a gene: 3. The CDR3 has 15 amino acids. The germline V gene has CDR1 MGHRA and CDR2 YSYEKL. The CDR3: CASSPDRGLGNTIYF. The CDR3 DNA reads as TGCGCCAGCAGCCCGGACAGGGGGCTAGGAAACACCATATATTTT.